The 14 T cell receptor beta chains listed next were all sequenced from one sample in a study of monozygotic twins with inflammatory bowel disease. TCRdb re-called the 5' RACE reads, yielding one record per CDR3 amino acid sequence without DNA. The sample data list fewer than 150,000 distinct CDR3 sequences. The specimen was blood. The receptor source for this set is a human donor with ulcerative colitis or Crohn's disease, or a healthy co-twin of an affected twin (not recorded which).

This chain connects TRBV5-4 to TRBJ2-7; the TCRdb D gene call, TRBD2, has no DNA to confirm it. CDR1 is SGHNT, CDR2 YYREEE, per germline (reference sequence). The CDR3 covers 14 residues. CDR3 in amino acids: CASSEGGFSYEQYF.

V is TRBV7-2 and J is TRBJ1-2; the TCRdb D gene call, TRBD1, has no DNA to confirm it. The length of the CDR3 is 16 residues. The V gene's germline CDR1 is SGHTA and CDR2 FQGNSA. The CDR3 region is CASSLGPTGANYGYTF.

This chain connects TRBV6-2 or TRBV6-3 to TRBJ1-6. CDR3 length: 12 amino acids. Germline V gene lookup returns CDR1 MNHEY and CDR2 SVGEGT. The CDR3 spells CASSNRNSPLHF.

The CDR3 here is CASKSSGGATDTQYF. V and J are TRBV7-2 and TRBJ2-3; lacking DNA, the TRBD2 call made by TCRdb goes unchecked. The germline gives CDR1 SGHTA, CDR2 FQGNSA. This CDR3 region has 15 residues.

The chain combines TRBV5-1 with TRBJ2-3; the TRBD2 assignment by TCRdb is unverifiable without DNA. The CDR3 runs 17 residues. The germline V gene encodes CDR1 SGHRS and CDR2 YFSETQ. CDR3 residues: CASSLAKQGGGTDTQYF. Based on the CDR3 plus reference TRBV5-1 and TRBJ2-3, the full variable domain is KAGVTQTPRYLIKTRGQQVTLSCSPISGHRSVSWYQQTPGQGLQFLFEYFSETQRNKGNFPGRFSGRQFSNSRSEMNVSTLELGDSALYLCASSLAKQGGGTDTQYFGPGTRLTVL.

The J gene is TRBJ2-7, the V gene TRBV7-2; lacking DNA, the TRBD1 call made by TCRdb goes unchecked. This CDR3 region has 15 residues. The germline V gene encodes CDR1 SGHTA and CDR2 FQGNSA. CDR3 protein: CASSLRGQGSYEQYF.

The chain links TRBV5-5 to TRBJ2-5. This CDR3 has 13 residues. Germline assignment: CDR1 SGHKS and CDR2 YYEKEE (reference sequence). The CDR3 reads CASSLGIEETQYF.

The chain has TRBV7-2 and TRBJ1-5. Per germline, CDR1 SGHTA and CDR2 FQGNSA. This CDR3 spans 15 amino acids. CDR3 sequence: CASSLAGYSNQPQHF.

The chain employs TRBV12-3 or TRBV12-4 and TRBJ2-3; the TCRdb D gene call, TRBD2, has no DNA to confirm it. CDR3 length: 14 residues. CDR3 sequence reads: CASGRSGGTDTQYF.

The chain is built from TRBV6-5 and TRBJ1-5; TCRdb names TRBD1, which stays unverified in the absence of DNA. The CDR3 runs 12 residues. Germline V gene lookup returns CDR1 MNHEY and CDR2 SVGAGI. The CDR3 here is CASSYPGQPQHF.

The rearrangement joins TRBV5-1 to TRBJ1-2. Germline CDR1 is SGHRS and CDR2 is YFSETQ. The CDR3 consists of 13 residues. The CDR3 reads CASSLQANYGYTF.

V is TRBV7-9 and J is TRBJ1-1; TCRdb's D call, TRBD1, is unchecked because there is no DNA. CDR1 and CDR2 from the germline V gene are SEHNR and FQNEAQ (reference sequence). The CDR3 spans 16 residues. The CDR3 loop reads CASSSFLGTGNTEAFF.

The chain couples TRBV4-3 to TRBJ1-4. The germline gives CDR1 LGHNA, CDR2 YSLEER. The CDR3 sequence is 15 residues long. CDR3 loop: CASSQAQGGDEKLFF.

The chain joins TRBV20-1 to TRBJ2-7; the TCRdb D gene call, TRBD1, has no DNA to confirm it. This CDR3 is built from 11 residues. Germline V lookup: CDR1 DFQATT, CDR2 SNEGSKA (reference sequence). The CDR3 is CSADIVSEQYF.